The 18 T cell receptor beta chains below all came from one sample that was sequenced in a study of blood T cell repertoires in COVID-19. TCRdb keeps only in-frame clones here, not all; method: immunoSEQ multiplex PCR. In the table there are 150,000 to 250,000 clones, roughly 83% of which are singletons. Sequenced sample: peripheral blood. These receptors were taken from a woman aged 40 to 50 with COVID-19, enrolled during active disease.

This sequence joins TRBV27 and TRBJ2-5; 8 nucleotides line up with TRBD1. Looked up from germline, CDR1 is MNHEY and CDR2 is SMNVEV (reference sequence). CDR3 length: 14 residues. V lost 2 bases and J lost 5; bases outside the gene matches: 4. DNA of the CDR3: TGTGCCAGCAGTTTAGACAGGGGTTATGAGACCCAGTACTTC. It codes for CASSLDRGYETQYF.

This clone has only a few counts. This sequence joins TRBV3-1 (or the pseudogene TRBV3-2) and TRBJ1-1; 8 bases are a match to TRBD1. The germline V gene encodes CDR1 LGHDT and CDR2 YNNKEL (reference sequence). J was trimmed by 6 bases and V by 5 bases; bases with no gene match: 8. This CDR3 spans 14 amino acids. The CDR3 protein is CASSDRGANAEAFF. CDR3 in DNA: TGTGCCAGCAGCGACAGGGGAGCAAACGCTGAAGCTTTCTTT.

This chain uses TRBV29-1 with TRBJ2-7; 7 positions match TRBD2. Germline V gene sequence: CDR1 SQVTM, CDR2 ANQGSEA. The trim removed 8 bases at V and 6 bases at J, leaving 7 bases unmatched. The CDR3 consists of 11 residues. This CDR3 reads CSLGGVVEQYF. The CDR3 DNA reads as TGCAGCCTGGGGGGGGTTGTCGAGCAGTACTTC.

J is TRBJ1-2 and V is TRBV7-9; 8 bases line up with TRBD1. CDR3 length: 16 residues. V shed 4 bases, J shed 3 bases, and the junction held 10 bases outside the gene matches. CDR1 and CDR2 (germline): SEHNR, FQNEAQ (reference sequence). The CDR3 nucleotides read TGTGCCAGCAGCTGGATACCAGGGGGCGGCGACTATGGCTACACCTTC. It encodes CASSWIPGGGDYGYTF. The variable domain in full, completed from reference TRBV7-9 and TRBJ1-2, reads DTGVSQNPRHKITKRGQNVTFRCDPISEHNRLYWYRQTLGQGPEFLTYFQNEAQLEKSRLLSDRFSAERPKGSFSTLEIQRTEQGDSAMYLCASSWIPGGGDYGYTFGSGTRLTVV.

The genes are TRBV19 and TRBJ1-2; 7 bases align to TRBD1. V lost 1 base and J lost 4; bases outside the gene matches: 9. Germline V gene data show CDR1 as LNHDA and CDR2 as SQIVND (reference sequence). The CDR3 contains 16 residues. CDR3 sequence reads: CASSIANRGVSYGYTF. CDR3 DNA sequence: TGTGCCAGTAGTATAGCCAACAGGGGTGTCTCCTATGGCTACACCTTC.

The CDR3 region has the DNA TGCGCCAGCAGACCGGGACTCACCTACGAGCAGTACTTC. Translating gives CASRPGLTYEQYF. The chain couples TRBV10-2 to TRBJ2-7; D may be TRBD2 (6 bases). The germline V gene encodes CDR1 WSHSY and CDR2 SAAADI. The V end lost 6 bases, the J end lost 2 bases, and 11 bases lay between the germline ends. There are 13 residues in the CDR3.

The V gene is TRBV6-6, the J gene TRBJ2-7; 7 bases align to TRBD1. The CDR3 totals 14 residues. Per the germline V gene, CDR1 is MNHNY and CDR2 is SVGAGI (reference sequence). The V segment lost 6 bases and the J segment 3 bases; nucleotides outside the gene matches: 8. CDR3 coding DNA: TGTGCCAGCAGAAAGGGACAGAGCCTCTACGAGCAGTACTTC. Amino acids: CASRKGQSLYEQYF.

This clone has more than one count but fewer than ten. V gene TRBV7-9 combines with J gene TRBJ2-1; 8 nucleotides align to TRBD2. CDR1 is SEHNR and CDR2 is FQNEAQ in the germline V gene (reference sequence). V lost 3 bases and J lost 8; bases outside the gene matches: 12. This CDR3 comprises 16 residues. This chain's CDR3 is CASSLVAGRFIDEQFF. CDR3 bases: TGTGCCAGCAGCTTGGTAGCGGGACGGTTTATTGATGAGCAGTTCTTC.

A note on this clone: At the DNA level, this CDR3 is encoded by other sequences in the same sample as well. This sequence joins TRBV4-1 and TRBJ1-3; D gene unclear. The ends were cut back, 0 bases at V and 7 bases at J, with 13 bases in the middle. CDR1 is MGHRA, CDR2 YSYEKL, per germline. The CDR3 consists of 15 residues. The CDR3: CASSQEAVPGNTIYF. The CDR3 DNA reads TGCGCCAGCAGCCAAGAAGCGGTTCCGGGGAACACCATATATTTT.

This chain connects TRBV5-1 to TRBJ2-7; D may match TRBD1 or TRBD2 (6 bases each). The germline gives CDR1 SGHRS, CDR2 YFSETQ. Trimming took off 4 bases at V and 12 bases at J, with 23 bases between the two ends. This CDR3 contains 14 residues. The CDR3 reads CASSMGGFQAGRYF. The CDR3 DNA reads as TGCGCCAGCAGCATGGGGGGCTTCCAAGCTGGTCGGTACTTC.

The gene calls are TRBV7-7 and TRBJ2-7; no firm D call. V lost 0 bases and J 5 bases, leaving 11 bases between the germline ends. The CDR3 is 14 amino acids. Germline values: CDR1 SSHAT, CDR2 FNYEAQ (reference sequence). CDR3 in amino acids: CASSLARDSNEQYF. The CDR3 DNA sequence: TGTGCCAGCAGCTTAGCCCGTGACTCGAACGAGCAGTACTTC.

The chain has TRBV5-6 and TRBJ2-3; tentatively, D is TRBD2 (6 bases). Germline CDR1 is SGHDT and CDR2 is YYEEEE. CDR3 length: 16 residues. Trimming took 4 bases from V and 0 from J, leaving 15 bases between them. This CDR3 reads CASSADGGISTDTQYF. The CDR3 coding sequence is TGTGCCAGCAGCGCTGACGGGGGAATCAGCACAGATACGCAGTATTTT.

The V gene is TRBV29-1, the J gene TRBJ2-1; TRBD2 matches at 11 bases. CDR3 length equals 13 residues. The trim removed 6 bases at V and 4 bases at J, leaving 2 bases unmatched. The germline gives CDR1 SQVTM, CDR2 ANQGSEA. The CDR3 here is CSVLAGGYNEQFF. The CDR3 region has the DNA TGCAGCGTCCTAGCGGGGGGATACAATGAGCAGTTCTTC.

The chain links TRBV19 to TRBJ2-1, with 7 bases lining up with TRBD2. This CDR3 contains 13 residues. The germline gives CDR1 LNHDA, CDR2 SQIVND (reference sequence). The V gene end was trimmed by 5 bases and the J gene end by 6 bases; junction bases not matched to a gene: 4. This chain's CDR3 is CASSRLAGNEQFF. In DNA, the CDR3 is TGTGCCAGTAGTCGACTAGCTGGCAATGAGCAGTTCTTC.

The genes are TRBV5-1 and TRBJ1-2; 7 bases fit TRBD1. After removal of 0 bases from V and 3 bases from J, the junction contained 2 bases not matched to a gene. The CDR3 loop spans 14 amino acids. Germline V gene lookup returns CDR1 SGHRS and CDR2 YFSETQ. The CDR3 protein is CASSLGGGDYGYTF. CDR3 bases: TGCGCCAGCAGCTTGGGAGGGGGCGACTATGGCTACACCTTC.

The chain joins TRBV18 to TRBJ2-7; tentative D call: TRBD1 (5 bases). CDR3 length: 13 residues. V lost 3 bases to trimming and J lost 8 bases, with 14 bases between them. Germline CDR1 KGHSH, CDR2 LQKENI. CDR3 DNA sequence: TGTGCCAGCTCACCTCCCGGGCAGGGTAAGCAGTACTTC. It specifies CASSPPGQGKQYF.

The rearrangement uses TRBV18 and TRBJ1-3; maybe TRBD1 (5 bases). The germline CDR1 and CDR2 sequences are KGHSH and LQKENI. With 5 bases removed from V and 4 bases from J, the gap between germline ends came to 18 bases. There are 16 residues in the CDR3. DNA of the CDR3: TGTGCCAGCTCAAAGGGCAGGGTCGAGACCGGAAACACCATATATTTT. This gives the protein CASSKGRVETGNTIYF.

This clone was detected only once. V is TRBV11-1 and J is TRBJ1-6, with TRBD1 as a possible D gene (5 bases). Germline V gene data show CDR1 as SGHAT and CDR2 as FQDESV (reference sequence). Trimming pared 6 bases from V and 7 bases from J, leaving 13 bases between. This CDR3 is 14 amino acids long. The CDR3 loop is CASRPGHGNSPLHF. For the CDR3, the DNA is TGTGCCAGCAGGCCCGGACATGGAAATTCACCCCTCCACTTT.